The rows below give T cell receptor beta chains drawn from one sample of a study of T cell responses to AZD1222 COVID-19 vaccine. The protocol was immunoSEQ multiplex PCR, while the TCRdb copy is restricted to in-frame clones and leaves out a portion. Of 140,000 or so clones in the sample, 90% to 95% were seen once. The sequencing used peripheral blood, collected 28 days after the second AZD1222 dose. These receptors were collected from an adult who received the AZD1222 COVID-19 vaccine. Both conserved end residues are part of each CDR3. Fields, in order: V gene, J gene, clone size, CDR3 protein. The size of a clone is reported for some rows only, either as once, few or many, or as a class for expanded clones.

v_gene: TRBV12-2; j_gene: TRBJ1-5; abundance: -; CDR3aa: CASRLVVRRHSNQPQHF
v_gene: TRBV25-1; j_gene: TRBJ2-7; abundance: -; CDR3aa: CASSEGTGGFYEQYF
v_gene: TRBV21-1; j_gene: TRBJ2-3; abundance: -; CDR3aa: CASKFHTQYF
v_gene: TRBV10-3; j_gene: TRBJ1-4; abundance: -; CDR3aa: CATRDRDEKLFF
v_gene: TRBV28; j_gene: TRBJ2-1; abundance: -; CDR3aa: CASSRPDPHNEQFF
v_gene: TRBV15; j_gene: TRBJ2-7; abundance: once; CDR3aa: CATSRDLAGYEQYF
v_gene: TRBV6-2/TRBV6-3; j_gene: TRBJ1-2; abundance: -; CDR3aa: CASSYSRGNYGYTF
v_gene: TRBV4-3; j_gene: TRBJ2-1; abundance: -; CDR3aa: CASSARRIILWNEQFF
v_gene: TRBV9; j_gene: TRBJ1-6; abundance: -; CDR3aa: CASGRRGVGDNSPLHF
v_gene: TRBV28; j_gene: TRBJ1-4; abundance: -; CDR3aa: CASSSPGQTNEKLFF
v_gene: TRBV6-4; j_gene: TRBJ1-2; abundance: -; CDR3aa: CASPARTGQGYGYTF
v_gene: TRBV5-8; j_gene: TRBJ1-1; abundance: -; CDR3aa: CASRYDRFEAFF
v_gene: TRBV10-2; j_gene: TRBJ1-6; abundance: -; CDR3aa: CASTYILGSSYNSPLHF
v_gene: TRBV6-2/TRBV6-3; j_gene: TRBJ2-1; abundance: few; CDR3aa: CASSFSGIYNEQFF
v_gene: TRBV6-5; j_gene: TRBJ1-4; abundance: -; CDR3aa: CASNGRRENEKLFF
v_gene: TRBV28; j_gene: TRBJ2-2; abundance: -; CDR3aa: CASSLRQGAITGELFF
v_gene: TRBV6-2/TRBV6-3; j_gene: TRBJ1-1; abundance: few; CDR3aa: CASSGGQGLNTEAFF
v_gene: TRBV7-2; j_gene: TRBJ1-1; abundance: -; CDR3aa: CASSFSKSGGAFF
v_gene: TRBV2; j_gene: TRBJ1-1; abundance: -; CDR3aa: CASRGLKNTEAFF
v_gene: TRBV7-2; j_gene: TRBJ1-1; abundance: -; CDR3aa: CASRPSLGRGTEAFF
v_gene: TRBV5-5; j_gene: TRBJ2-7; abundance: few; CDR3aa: CASSLVSASYEQYF
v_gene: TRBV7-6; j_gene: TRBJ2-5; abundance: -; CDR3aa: CASSSRGTYQETQYF
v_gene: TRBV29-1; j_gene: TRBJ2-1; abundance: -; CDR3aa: CSVQPLAGGSYNEQFF
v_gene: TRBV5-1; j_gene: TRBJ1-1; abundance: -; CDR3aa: CASSLGLLGAKMNTEAFF
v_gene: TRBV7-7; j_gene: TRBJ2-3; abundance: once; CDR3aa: CASSLDTGGTDTQYF
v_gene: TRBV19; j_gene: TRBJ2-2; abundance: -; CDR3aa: CASSPRGDTGELFF
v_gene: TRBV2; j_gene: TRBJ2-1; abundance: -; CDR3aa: CASSHHIAGGLGNEQFF
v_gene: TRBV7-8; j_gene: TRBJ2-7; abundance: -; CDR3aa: CASSPSYEQYF
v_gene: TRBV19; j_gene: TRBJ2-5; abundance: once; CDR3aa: CASSITGIQETQYF
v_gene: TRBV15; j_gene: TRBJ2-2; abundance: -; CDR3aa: CATSRELAGVTGELFF
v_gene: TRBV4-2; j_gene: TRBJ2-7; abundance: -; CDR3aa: CASSQETVSYEQYF
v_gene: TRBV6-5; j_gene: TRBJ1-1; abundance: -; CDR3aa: CASSYLTGGQSEAFF
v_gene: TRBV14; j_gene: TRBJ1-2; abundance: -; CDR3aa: CASSRNRQPLYGYTF
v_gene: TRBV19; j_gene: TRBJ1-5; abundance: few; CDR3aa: CASSIVQGRQPQHF
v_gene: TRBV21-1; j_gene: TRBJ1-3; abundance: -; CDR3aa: CASSKDRGSGNTIYF
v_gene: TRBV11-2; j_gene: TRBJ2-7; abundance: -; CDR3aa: CASSLDRGDEQYF
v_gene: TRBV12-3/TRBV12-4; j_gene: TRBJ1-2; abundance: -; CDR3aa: CASSFGATGYYTF
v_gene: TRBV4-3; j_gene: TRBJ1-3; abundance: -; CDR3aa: CASSQDKTSLGDTIYF
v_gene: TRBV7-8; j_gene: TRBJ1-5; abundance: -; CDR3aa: CASSSQAGPGQVYSNQPQHF
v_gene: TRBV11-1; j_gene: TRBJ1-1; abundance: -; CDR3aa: CASSLRTVNTEAFF
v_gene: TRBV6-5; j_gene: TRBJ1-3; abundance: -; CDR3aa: CASSLRGQGDGNTIYF
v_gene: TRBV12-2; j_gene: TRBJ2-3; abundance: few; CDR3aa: CASRPRTSGMGTDTQYF
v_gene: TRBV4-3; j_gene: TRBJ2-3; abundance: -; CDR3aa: CASSQKGLSGRGDTQYF
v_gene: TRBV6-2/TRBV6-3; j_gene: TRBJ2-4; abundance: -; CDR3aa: CASSRLRWAEKNIQYF
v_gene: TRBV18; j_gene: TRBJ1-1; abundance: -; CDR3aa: CASRETGAMNTEAFF
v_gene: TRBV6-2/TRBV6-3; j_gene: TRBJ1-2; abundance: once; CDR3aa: CASSAGDRGGYTF
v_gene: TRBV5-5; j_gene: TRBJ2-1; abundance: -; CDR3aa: CASSLAGQGENEQFF
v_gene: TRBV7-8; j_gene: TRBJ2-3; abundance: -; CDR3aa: CASSLAGGPTDTQYF
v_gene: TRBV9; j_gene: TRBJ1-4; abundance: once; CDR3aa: CASSVQGNEKLFF
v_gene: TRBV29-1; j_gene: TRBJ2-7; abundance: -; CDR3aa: CSVVPSGTGITYEQYF
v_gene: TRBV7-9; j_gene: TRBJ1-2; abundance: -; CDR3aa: CASSFDTPRIFGYTF